This TCR beta chain is drawn from a study of blood T cell repertoires in COVID-19. Trimming shortened V by 7 bases and J by 1 base, and 11 bases separated the two germline ends. This CDR3 is 14 amino acids long. Germline V lookup: CDR1 SNHLY, CDR2 FYNNEI. Assay: immunoSEQ multiplex PCR; the TCRdb copy retains only in-frame clones and omits some. The sample holds approximately 150,000 clones, around four fifths seen once. Sequencing input: peripheral blood. This sequence was found in a human donor in a cohort sampled during active COVID-19. The rearrangement uses TRBV2 and TRBJ1-5, with no clear D. The CDR3 sequence: CASTEYRSNQPQHF. In DNA, the CDR3 is TGTGCCAGCACCGAGTACCGCAGCAATCAGCCCCAGCATTTT.